These 26 T cell receptor beta chains came from one sample sequenced in a study of cytomegalovirus exposure and HLA in healthy donors. Profiled with immunoSEQ multiplex PCR; TCRdb holds only in-frame clones, not every one. The sample lists more than 250,000 clones, 75% to 90% occurring once. The sequencing input was PBMCs. The receptors here all came from a woman between 25 and 40 years old in good health and CMV-seropositive.

The chain is built from TRBV30 and TRBJ2-7; 8 bases are a match to TRBD1. The germline CDR1 and CDR2 sequences are GTSNPN and SVGIG (reference sequence). V lost 0 bases and J lost 3; bases outside the gene matches: 4. This CDR3 comprises 14 residues. This chain's CDR3 is CAWSVQGGLYEQYF. The CDR3, as DNA: TGTGCCTGGAGTGTACAGGGGGGTCTCTACGAGCAGTACTTC.

This chain connects TRBV6-1 to TRBJ1-2; 10 nucleotides line up with TRBD1. Germline lookup yields CDR1 MNHNS and CDR2 SASEGT. The CDR3 has 14 amino acids. V shed 5 bases and J 5 bases; nucleotides not matched to a gene: 5. The CDR3, as DNA: TGTGCCAGCAGTAGGACAGGGGGTCAATATGGCTACACCTTC. The encoded protein is CASSRTGGQYGYTF.

The chain is built from TRBV2 and TRBJ2-2; D not resolved. There are 11 residues in the CDR3. Germline V gives CDR1 SNHLY, CDR2 FYNNEI. Trimming took 8 bases from V and 6 from J, leaving 7 bases between them. CDR3 coding DNA: TGTGCCAGCTTTCTCGCCGGGGAGCTGTTTTTT. Protein: CASFLAGELFF.

The chain recombines TRBV25-1 with TRBJ1-2; D is possibly TRBD1 (5 bases). CDR1 is MGHDK, CDR2 SYGVNS, per germline. V dropped 5 bases and J dropped 5 bases, with 15 bases sitting between them. The CDR3 is 14 residues long. The CDR3 sequence: CASSRMGGEYGYTF. In DNA form, the CDR3 reads TGTGCCAGCAGTAGAATGGGGGGGGAGTATGGCTACACCTTC.

This chain connects TRBV4-1 to TRBJ1-1; D not resolved. Germline assignment: CDR1 MGHRA and CDR2 YSYEKL. This CDR3 comprises 14 residues. V gave up 2 bases and J gave up 6 bases, with 13 bases separating them. CDR3 sequence: CASSQQERKAEAFF. In DNA form, the CDR3 reads TGCGCCAGCAGCCAACAAGAGAGGAAGGCTGAAGCTTTCTTT.

V and J are TRBV5-4 and TRBJ2-3; either TRBD1 or TRBD2 may fit D (5 bases each). Germline CDR1 and CDR2: SGHNT and YYREEE (reference sequence). The CDR3 runs to 15 residues. Trimming took 4 bases from V and 2 from J, leaving 14 bases between them. CDR3 loop: CASSRDGTPTDTQYF. The CDR3 DNA reads as TGTGCCAGCAGCCGAGACGGGACCCCCACAGATACGCAGTATTTT. The full variable domain, in which reference TRBV5-4 and TRBJ2-3 provide the parts outside the CDR3, is ETGVTQSPTHLIKTRGQQVTLRCSSQSGHNTVSWYQQALGQGPQFIFQYYREEENGRGNFPPRFSGLQFPNYSSELNVNALELDDSALYLCASSRDGTPTDTQYFGPGTRLTVL.

This chain joins TRBV28 and TRBJ2-1, with 11 bases that match TRBD2. In germline, CDR1 is MDHEN, CDR2 SYDVKM. CDR3 length: 16 amino acids. The V and J ends lost 0 bases and 2 bases, in that order; junction bases with no gene match: 0. CDR3 region: CASSLWTSGAYNEQFF. The CDR3 nucleotides are TGTGCCAGCAGTTTATGGACTAGCGGGGCCTACAATGAGCAGTTCTTC.

This clone was observed a single time. The rearrangement uses TRBV29-1 and TRBJ1-5, with D possibly being TRBD1 (6 bases). The CDR3 covers 13 residues. The ends were cut back, 5 bases at V and 4 bases at J, with 12 bases in the middle. CDR1 SQVTM and CDR2 ANQGSEA come from the germline V gene. The CDR3 DNA sequence: TGCAGCGTTTCGGACAGCACAAATCAGCCCCAGCATTTT. This encodes CSVSDSTNQPQHF.

V gene TRBV7-2 combines with J gene TRBJ2-2; 14 bases are shared with TRBD2. The CDR3 is 19 residues long. Trimming removed 4 bases from V and 5 bases from J; junction bases left unmatched: 12. The germline gives CDR1 SGHTA, CDR2 FQGNSA. The CDR3: CASSSPRLAGGHRTGELFF. DNA of the CDR3: TGTGCCAGCAGCTCGCCCCGACTAGCGGGAGGGCATCGTACCGGGGAGCTGTTTTTT.

This sequence joins TRBV6-6 and TRBJ2-1; 8 bases match TRBD2. The CDR3 is made up of 14 amino acids. Germline-derived CDR1 and CDR2 are MNHNY and SVGAGI (reference sequence). Trimming cost V 6 bases and J 7 bases; bases outside gene matches: 8. The CDR3 coding sequence is TGTGCCAGCAGGGACAGCGGGAGTGGAAATGAGCAGTTCTTC. Translation gives CASRDSGSGNEQFF.

The chain carries TRBV6-1 and TRBJ2-1, with unresolved D. Germline V gene data show CDR1 as MNHNS and CDR2 as SASEGT. CDR3 length: 13 amino acids. V gave up 3 bases and J gave up 13 bases, with 16 bases separating them. For the CDR3, the DNA is TGTGCCAGCAGTGATGGATATGGTACAGTTCAGTTCTTC. Its protein is CASSDGYGTVQFF.

The chain is built from TRBV28 and TRBJ1-2; 9 nucleotides align to TRBD1. V lost 4 bases to trimming and J lost 3 bases; unmatched junction nucleotides: 9. This CDR3 contains 16 residues. Germline CDR1 reads MDHEN; CDR2 reads SYDVKM. Here the CDR3 DNA reads TGTGCCAGCAGTTCCACCTACAGGGGGCGAGACTATGGCTACACCTTC. Its translation is CASSSTYRGRDYGYTF.

The rearrangement links TRBV19 to TRBJ1-2; D remains ambiguous. V was shortened by 3 bases and J by 4 bases, with 12 bases between the two germline ends. The V gene's germline CDR1 is LNHDA and CDR2 SQIVND (reference sequence). The CDR3 consists of 14 residues. CDR3 residues: CASSIPGGPYGYTF. CDR3 bases: TGTGCCAGTAGTATCCCCGGCGGCCCCTATGGCTACACCTTC.

The rearrangement joins TRBV18 to TRBJ2-3, with 9 bases that match TRBD2. Germline CDR1 is KGHSH and CDR2 is LQKENI. The CDR3 runs to 16 residues. With 1 base clipped from V and 4 bases from J, the junction kept 6 bases outside the gene matches. CDR3 loop: CASSPLQREVADTQYF. The CDR3 nucleotides read TGTGCCAGCTCACCACTTCAGCGGGAGGTTGCAGATACGCAGTATTTT. The full variable domain, in which reference TRBV18 and TRBJ2-3 provide the parts outside the CDR3, is NAGVMQNPRHLVRRRGQEARLRCSPMKGHSHVYWYRQLPEEGLKFMVYLQKENIIDESGMPKERFSAEFPKEGPSILRIQQVVRGDSAAYFCASSPLQREVADTQYFGPGTRLTVL.

The rearrangement links TRBV28 to TRBJ2-7; D might be TRBD1 (6 bases). The ends were cut back, 5 bases at V and 2 bases at J, with 16 bases in the middle. Germline values: CDR1 MDHEN, CDR2 SYDVKM. The CDR3 loop spans 15 amino acids. The CDR3 protein is CASSTKSRGTYEQYF. The CDR3 bases are TGTGCCAGCAGTACTAAGTCGAGGGGGACCTACGAGCAGTACTTC.

CDR3 sequence (DNA): TGTGCCAGCAGTTTAGGCGGGACAGGGGGTGAAAAACTGTTTTTT. Its translation: CASSLGGTGGEKLFF. This chain uses TRBV28 with TRBJ1-4; TRBD1 aligns across 11 bases. The CDR3 spans 15 residues. The ends lost 2 bases at V and 7 bases at J; junction bases unmatched: 3. Per the germline V gene, CDR1 is MDHEN and CDR2 is SYDVKM. Looking up the rest from reference TRBV28 and TRBJ1-4 gives the full variable domain: DVKVTQSSRYLVKRTGEKVFLECVQDMDHENMFWYRQDPGLGLRLIYFSYDVKMKEKGDIPEGYSVSREKKERFSLILESASTNQTSMYLCASSLGGTGGEKLFFGSGTQLSVL.

The J gene is TRBJ2-3, the V gene TRBV5-4; unclear D gene. Trimming stripped 0 bases from V and 1 base from J, with 9 bases between. Per germline, CDR1 SGHNT and CDR2 YYREEE (reference sequence). The CDR3 covers 15 residues. CDR3 nucleotides: TGTGCCAGCAGCTTGGAGGGTGGAGGCACAGATACGCAGTATTTT. Amino acids: CASSLEGGGTDTQYF. Full variable domain (remainder filled in from reference TRBV5-4 and TRBJ2-3): ETGVTQSPTHLIKTRGQQVTLRCSSQSGHNTVSWYQQALGQGPQFIFQYYREEENGRGNFPPRFSGLQFPNYSSELNVNALELDDSALYLCASSLEGGGTDTQYFGPGTRLTVL.

The chain is built from TRBV10-3 and TRBJ1-2; D uncertain. This CDR3 has 11 amino acids. Trimming shortened V by 11 bases and J by 8 bases, and 15 bases separated the two germline ends. CDR1 is ENHRY and CDR2 is SYGVKD in the germline V gene. CDR3 sequence: CASSVVGGYTF. The CDR3 bases are TGTGCCTCTAGTGTCGTAGGAGGCTACACCTTC.

The chain joins TRBV21-1 to TRBJ2-2; the D call TRBD1 from the table was never checked on the DNA. TRBV21-1 is described as a pseudogene. The CDR3 has 16 residues. CDR3 DNA sequence: TGTGCCAGCAGCAAAGCCCCCGACAGGGTCACCGGGGAGCTGTTTTTT. Translated: CASSKAPDRVTGELFF.

The rearrangement joins TRBV5-4 to TRBJ2-7; 8 bases are a match to TRBD2. Germline trimming cut 1 base from V and 5 bases from J; bases unmatched to any gene: 14. The CDR3 runs 17 residues. Germline V lookup: CDR1 SGHNT, CDR2 YYREEE (reference sequence). CDR3 coding DNA: TGTGCCAGCAGCTTGCCCAAGCGAGGCGGGAGGCCCCACGAGCAGTACTTC. This gives the protein CASSLPKRGGRPHEQYF.

The rearrangement uses TRBV5-4 and TRBJ2-1, with 7 bases that match TRBD2. This CDR3 comprises 12 residues. CDR1 SGHNT and CDR2 YYREEE come from the germline V gene (reference sequence). Germline trimming cut 7 bases from V and 8 bases from J; bases unmatched to any gene: 6. The CDR3 nucleotides are TGTGCCAGCCAGCGGGACCTGGATGAGCAGTTCTTC. Protein sequence: CASQRDLDEQFF.

This clone appeared a few times. This CDR3 is also generated by other DNA sequences in the sample. V is TRBV19 and J is TRBJ1-5; D gene uncertain. CDR3 length: 12 amino acids. The V gene's germline CDR1 is LNHDA and CDR2 SQIVND (reference sequence). The germline V and J ends were trimmed by 3 bases and 2 bases, with 2 bases remaining between them. CDR3 in DNA: TGTGCCAGTAGTATTGGCAATCAGCCCCAGCATTTT. Residues: CASSIGNQPQHF.

This chain uses TRBV4-1 with TRBJ1-5, with D perhaps TRBD1 (6 bases). This CDR3 contains 15 residues. V lost 0 bases and J lost 6, with 12 bases in between. Germline-derived CDR1 and CDR2 are MGHRA and YSYEKL. DNA of the CDR3: TGCGCCAGCAGCCAAGATTTCACAGGGAGTCAGCCCCAGCATTTT. Protein: CASSQDFTGSQPQHF.

V usage is TRBV9 and J usage is TRBJ2-2, with 9 bases lining up with TRBD2. The V segment lost 0 bases and the J segment 7 bases; nucleotides outside the gene matches: 10. Germline V lookup: CDR1 SGDLS, CDR2 YYNGEE. The CDR3 consists of 17 residues. The CDR3 region is CASSVALAGGRSGELFF. The CDR3 DNA sequence: TGTGCCAGCAGCGTAGCTCTCGCGGGGGGGCGGAGCGGGGAGCTGTTTTTT. Full variable domain (remainder filled in from reference TRBV9 and TRBJ2-2): DSGVTQTPKHLITATGQRVTLRCSPRSGDLSVYWYQQSLDQGLQFLIQYYNGEERAKGNILERFSAQQFPDLHSELNLSSLELGDSALYFCASSVALAGGRSGELFFGEGSRLTVL.

The chain employs TRBV18 and TRBJ2-7; TRBD2 might be the D (5 bases). V was pared by 3 bases and J by 2 bases, with 14 bases between. The CDR3 is 15 amino acids. The germline gives CDR1 KGHSH, CDR2 LQKENI. CDR3 sequence: CASSPQPGIPYEQYF. The CDR3 DNA follows: TGTGCCAGCTCACCGCAACCCGGGATACCCTACGAGCAGTACTTC.

In its sample, this clone was seen once. The rearrangement joins TRBV30 to TRBJ2-3; unclear D gene. V lost 2 bases and J 4 bases, leaving 7 bases between the germline ends. CDR1 is GTSNPN and CDR2 is SVGIG in the germline V gene (reference sequence). The CDR3 has 12 amino acids. CDR3 amino acids: CAWSRTSDTQYF. In nucleotides, the CDR3 is TGTGCCTGGAGTCGAACCTCAGATACGCAGTATTTT.